The present TCR beta chain was sequenced within a study of blood T cell repertoires in COVID-19 (dated by TCRdb to the early 2020s). Turning to the overall study: The collaborator samples originated in the United States, Italy and Spain and spanned the acute and convalescent phases of COVID-19. The material from the prospective study consisted of cDNA or gDNA derived from T cells, B-cell-depleted T cells, or PBMCs. Deeply sampled blood TCRbeta repertoires from subjects exposed to, actively infected with, or recovered from COVID-19 were included in the dataset. A freely available public database, intended as a resource for researchers studying the immune response to SARS-CoV-2, is where the repertoires were released. The samples were drawn from two sources: the first 160 participants of the ongoing ImmuneRACE study, and about 1,300 subjects contributed by 6 global collaborators. A de-identified subject ID, COVID-19 status, age in years and sex were almost always included in the sample metadata. Where available, HLA class I and class II types were taken from metadata supplied by the sample provider and were not determined by assay-based typing. The research as a whole found: How much clinical and demographic metadata was included differed by source and by participant, and the metadata was provided uncurated.

TCRbeta CDR3 regions were amplified from genomic DNA using the immunoSEQ Assay, a bias-controlled multiplex PCR. The original methods were these. The number of nucleated cells in each sample was estimated by amplification of reference gene primers within the assay. To quantify the absolute abundance of each unique TCRbeta CDR3 rearrangement, sequence reads were collapsed and filtered. For each sample, productive Simpson clonality was calculated by taking the square root of Simpson's diversity index across productive rearrangements. The table comes from immuneACCESS by way of TCRdb, which keeps in-frame sequences with V and J called. Part of the clones is missing from these tables; in studies checked, under half for an unresolved V gene and the rest for unknown reasons. That table supplies the V and J calls and clone size; D and trimming were determined from the DNA. The sample has approximately 200,000 clones on record, 94% of them singletons. The ten largest clones represent about 0.76% of the sample.

Points on this clone: This clone's antigen is unknown. No much larger clone exists at a distance of one base, and base qualities are not known.

V is clipped by 0 bases and J by 0 bases, and the sequence between their germline boundaries is 8 bases long. The germline V gene yields SGHDT for CDR1 and YYEEEE for CDR2. The CDR3 holds 15 amino acids from the cysteine to the phenylalanine. Only the CDR3 part of the read is kept: 45 bases, read in frame from the first base. At one collaborating source in Seattle, patients were enrolled during active infection and were followed longitudinally through the course of disease. Each collaborating institution followed its own protocols to collect whole blood in K2EDTA tubes. For TCRbeta analysis, collaborators shipped samples as frozen whole blood, isolated PBMCs, or DNA extracted from either of those sample types.

The receptor chain draws on TRBV5-6 and TRBJ2-3, and perhaps TRBD1 as D gene, on 5 matching bases. The source material was peripheral blood. This receptor was taken from a young man with COVID-19, enrolled during active disease. For the CDR3, the sequence is CASSLEGSSTDTQYF. DNA sequence: TGTGCCAGCAGCTTGGAGGGGTCTAGCACAGATACGCAGTATTTT.